These T cell receptor beta chains were read from a single sample in a study of cytomegalovirus exposure and HLA in healthy donors. The data were produced by immunoSEQ multiplex PCR, yet TCRdb's version contains in-frame clones alone and is incomplete. The table lists approximately 120,000 clones, roughly 94% of them singletons. The sample was PBMCs. All receptors derive from a woman younger than 30 in good health and CMV-seronegative. CDR3s include the opening cysteine and the closing phenylalanine or tryptophan. D genes are given only for firm matches. Not every row has a clone size; where given, it reads once, few, many or a size class.

V gene: TRBV9; clone size: -; D gene: -; J gene: TRBJ2-7; CDR3 DNA: TGTGCCAGCAGCATAGGGGGGCCGACCTACGAGCAGTACTTC; CDR3 protein: CASSIGGPTYEQYF
V gene: TRBV6-1; clone size: -; D gene: TRBD2; J gene: TRBJ2-1; CDR3 DNA: TGTGCCAGCAGTGAAAGTTCTCATAGCGGGAATCAGTTCTTC; CDR3 protein: CASSESSHSGNQFF
V gene: TRBV2; clone size: -; D gene: -; J gene: TRBJ1-2; CDR3 DNA: TGTGCCAGATTATCCGGGAGAGACTATGGCTACACCTTC; CDR3 protein: CARLSGRDYGYTF
V gene: TRBV15; clone size: -; D gene: TRBD1; J gene: TRBJ2-5; CDR3 DNA: TGTGCCACCAGCAGAGAAGGACAGGGGGCGACCCAGTACTTC; CDR3 protein: CATSREGQGATQYF
V gene: TRBV19; clone size: -; D gene: TRBD1; J gene: TRBJ1-1; CDR3 DNA: TGTGCCAGTAGTATGACAGGGGAGAACACTGAAGCTTTCTTT; CDR3 protein: CASSMTGENTEAFF
V gene: TRBV5-1; clone size: -; D gene: -; J gene: TRBJ1-1; CDR3 DNA: TGCGCCAGCAGCCTAGGGGCCTCTGGGGACACTGAAGCTTTCTTT; CDR3 protein: CASSLGASGDTEAFF
V gene: TRBV28; clone size: -; D gene: TRBD1; J gene: TRBJ2-3; CDR3 DNA: TGTGCCAGCAGTTCGGACGACAGGGGGACAGATACGCAGTATTTT; CDR3 protein: CASSSDDRGTDTQYF
V gene: TRBV16; clone size: -; D gene: -; J gene: TRBJ2-3; CDR3 DNA: TGTGCCAGCAGCCAACGCGCGAGCACAGATACGCAGTATTTT; CDR3 protein: CASSQRASTDTQYF
V gene: TRBV7-9; clone size: -; D gene: -; J gene: TRBJ2-2; CDR3 DNA: TGTGCCAGCAGGCCAACCGGGAGATTCACCGGGGAGCTGTTTTTT; CDR3 protein: CASRPTGRFTGELFF
V gene: TRBV7-6; clone size: -; D gene: TRBD2; J gene: TRBJ2-1; CDR3 DNA: TGTGCCAGCAGCCGGGTCCCGGGGAGCGGGACCTACAATGAGCAGTTCTTC; CDR3 protein: CASSRVPGSGTYNEQFF
V gene: TRBV2; clone size: -; D gene: TRBD1; J gene: TRBJ2-7; CDR3 DNA: TGTGCCAGCAGTTTACGACAGGGGTACGAGCAGTACTTC; CDR3 protein: CASSLRQGYEQYF
V gene: TRBV7-9; clone size: -; D gene: -; J gene: TRBJ2-3; CDR3 DNA: TGTGCCAGCAGCTCCACACTCCGGGGTCCCGCTAGCACAGATACGCAGTATTTT; CDR3 protein: CASSSTLRGPASTDTQYF
V gene: TRBV30; clone size: -; D gene: -; J gene: TRBJ1-5; CDR3 DNA: TGTGCCTGGAGTGTACTAGGGTGGAATCAGCCCCAGCATTTT; CDR3 protein: CAWSVLGWNQPQHF
V gene: TRBV2; clone size: -; D gene: -; J gene: TRBJ2-7; CDR3 DNA: TGTGCCAGCTCGACTGGCTCCTACGAGCAGTACTTC; CDR3 protein: CASSTGSYEQYF
V gene: TRBV7-6; clone size: -; D gene: -; J gene: TRBJ2-1; CDR3 DNA: TGTGCCAGCAGCGGGGACATTAGGGATGAGCAGTTCTTC; CDR3 protein: CASSGDIRDEQFF
V gene: TRBV7-9; clone size: once; D gene: -; J gene: TRBJ1-1; CDR3 DNA: TGTGCCAGCAGCGAACCAGGGAGGGACACTGAAGCTTTCTTT; CDR3 protein: CASSEPGRDTEAFF
V gene: TRBV14; clone size: -; D gene: TRBD2; J gene: TRBJ2-2; CDR3 DNA: TGTGCCAGCAGCCAAGAGACTAGCGCCGGGGAGCTGTTTTTT; CDR3 protein: CASSQETSAGELFF
V gene: TRBV6-1; clone size: -; D gene: -; J gene: TRBJ2-7; CDR3 DNA: TGTGCCAGCAAGGTCCTGACTGCTCGTCGGGACGAGCAGTACTTC; CDR3 protein: CASKVLTARRDEQYF
V gene: TRBV7-6; clone size: -; D gene: -; J gene: TRBJ1-5; CDR3 DNA: TGTGCCAGCAGCCTCGGGGGACGCAATCAGCCCCAGCATTTT; CDR3 protein: CASSLGGRNQPQHF
V gene: TRBV7-2; clone size: -; D gene: -; J gene: TRBJ1-4; CDR3 DNA: TGTGCCAGCAGCTTGGGGGGGGGCAATAATGAAAAACTGTTTTTT; CDR3 protein: CASSLGGGNNEKLFF
V gene: TRBV5-1; clone size: -; D gene: -; J gene: TRBJ2-3; CDR3 DNA: TGCGCCAGCAGCTTGGTAGGGGGGGCGGACCGTTATGGCACAGATACGCAGTATTTT; CDR3 protein: CASSLVGGADRYGTDTQYF
V gene: TRBV6-1; clone size: -; D gene: -; J gene: TRBJ2-7; CDR3 DNA: TGTGCCAGCAGTTTTCGTGAGGGTAACTACGAGCAGTACTTC; CDR3 protein: CASSFREGNYEQYF
V gene: TRBV5-4; clone size: -; D gene: -; J gene: TRBJ1-5; CDR3 DNA: TGTGCCAGCAGCTTGGACGGTCAGCCCCAGCATTTT; CDR3 protein: CASSLDGQPQHF